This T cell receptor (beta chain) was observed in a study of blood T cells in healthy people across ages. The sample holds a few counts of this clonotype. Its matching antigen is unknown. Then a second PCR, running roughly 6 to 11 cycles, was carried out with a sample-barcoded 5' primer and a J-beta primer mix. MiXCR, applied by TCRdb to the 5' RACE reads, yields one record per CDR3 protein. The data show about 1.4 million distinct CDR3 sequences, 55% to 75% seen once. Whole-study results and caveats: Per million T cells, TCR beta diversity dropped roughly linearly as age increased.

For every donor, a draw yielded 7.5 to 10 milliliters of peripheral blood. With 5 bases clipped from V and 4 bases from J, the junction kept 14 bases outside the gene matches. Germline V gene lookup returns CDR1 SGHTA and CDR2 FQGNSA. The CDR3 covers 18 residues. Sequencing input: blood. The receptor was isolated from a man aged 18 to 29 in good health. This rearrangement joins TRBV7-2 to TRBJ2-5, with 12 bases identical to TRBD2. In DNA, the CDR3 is TGTGCCAGCAGCCCCTGGACTAGCGGGGATATGTCCTTAGAGACCCAGTACTTC. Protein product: CASSPWTSGDMSLETQYF.